The sequence of this T cell receptor beta chain was determined in a study of blood T cell repertoires in COVID-19. Study at large: The origin of the acute and convalescent COVID-19 samples was the United States, Italy and Spain. T cells, B-cell-depleted T cells, or PBMCs supplied cDNA or gDNA.

Per the original methods: Amplification from reference gene primers served as the basis for estimated nucleated cell counts. Sequencing was performed with immunoSEQ multiplex PCR; in TCRdb, only in-frame clones are kept and a portion is missing. V and J calls and clone size are given by that table; D and trimming were obtained from the DNA. Among around 400,000 clones listed, 89% were seen once. This CDR3 is built from 12 residues. Unmatched junction bases numbered 9, after V lost 8 bases and J lost 6 bases. Germline V gene lookup returns CDR1 GTSNPN and CDR2 SVGIG (reference sequence). What was sequenced was peripheral blood. This clonotype originated in a man aged 35 to 55 with acute or convalescent COVID-19. The rearrangement uses TRBV30 and TRBJ1-2; 7 nucleotides match TRBD1. CDR3 DNA sequence: TGTGCCGGGTACAGGGGCGTGAATGGCTACACCTTC. Encoded protein: CAGYRGVNGYTF.